A selection of T cell receptor beta chains follows, all from one sample in a study of shared clonotypes between healthy human individuals. Some clones are missing from TCRdb's copy, which holds only in-frame ones; the method was immunoSEQ multiplex PCR. Here the sample spans over 850,000 clones, about 84% being singletons. The sequenced sample was memory CD4+ T cells from PBMCs. These receptors all stem from a man aged 18-30 years in good health. Some clones in this sample may be carry-over from other donors' samples. The CDR3 runs from the conserved cysteine through the conserved F or W. The D gene is left open where the match is weak. A clone size is listed for some rows: how often the clone was seen (once, few, many), or a class if it is expanded.

cdr3_aa: CASSEGTDTQYF
cdr3_nt: TGTGCCAGCAGTGAAGGAACAGATACGCAGTATTTT
d_call: .
v_call: TRBV2
clone_size: .
cdr3_length: 12
j_call: TRBJ2-3

cdr3_aa: CASSFLVGTGDPYNEQFF
cdr3_nt: TGTGCCAGCAGTTTTTTAGTGGGAACGGGGGATCCCTACAATGAGCAGTTCTTC
d_call: .
v_call: TRBV28
clone_size: few
cdr3_length: 18
j_call: TRBJ2-1

cdr3_aa: CASSVAPLGSGTGELFF
cdr3_nt: TGTGCCAGCAGCGTGGCGCCTCTGGGATCAGGGACCGGGGAGCTGTTTTTT
d_call: .
v_call: TRBV9
clone_size: .
cdr3_length: 17
j_call: TRBJ2-2

cdr3_aa: CASSYQDGEQYF
cdr3_nt: TGCGCCAGCAGCTACCAGGACGGCGAGCAGTACTTC
d_call: .
v_call: TRBV5-1
clone_size: .
cdr3_length: 12
j_call: TRBJ2-7

cdr3_aa: CASSLNLAATREQYF
cdr3_nt: TGTGCCAGCAGCTTAAATCTGGCAGCAACCAGGGAGCAGTACTTC
d_call: .
v_call: TRBV7-3
clone_size: .
cdr3_length: 15
j_call: TRBJ2-7

cdr3_aa: CASSRLAGQETQYF
cdr3_nt: TGTGCCAGCAGTAGACTAGCGGGACAAGAGACCCAGTACTTC
d_call: TRBD2
v_call: TRBV28
clone_size: once
cdr3_length: 14
j_call: TRBJ2-5

cdr3_aa: CASSRIRQGGYGYTF
cdr3_nt: TGTGCCAGCAGCCGAATCAGACAGGGGGGCTATGGCTACACCTTC
d_call: TRBD1
v_call: TRBV28
clone_size: .
cdr3_length: 15
j_call: TRBJ1-2

cdr3_aa: CASSLAGLGAQETQYF
cdr3_nt: TGCGCCAGCAGCTTGGCCGGACTAGGCGCACAAGAGACCCAGTACTTC
d_call: TRBD2
v_call: TRBV5-1
clone_size: few
cdr3_length: 16
j_call: TRBJ2-5

cdr3_aa: CASSGDRFQQFF
cdr3_nt: TGTGCCAGCAGCGGGGACCGCTTTCAGCAGTTCTTC
d_call: .
v_call: TRBV25-1
clone_size: .
cdr3_length: 12
j_call: TRBJ2-1

cdr3_aa: CAISESFLGTGDRGGHGYTF
cdr3_nt: TGTGCCATCAGTGAGTCTTTTTTAGGGACAGGAGATAGAGGTGGCCATGGCTACACCTTC
d_call: TRBD1
v_call: TRBV10-3
clone_size: many
cdr3_length: 20
j_call: TRBJ1-2